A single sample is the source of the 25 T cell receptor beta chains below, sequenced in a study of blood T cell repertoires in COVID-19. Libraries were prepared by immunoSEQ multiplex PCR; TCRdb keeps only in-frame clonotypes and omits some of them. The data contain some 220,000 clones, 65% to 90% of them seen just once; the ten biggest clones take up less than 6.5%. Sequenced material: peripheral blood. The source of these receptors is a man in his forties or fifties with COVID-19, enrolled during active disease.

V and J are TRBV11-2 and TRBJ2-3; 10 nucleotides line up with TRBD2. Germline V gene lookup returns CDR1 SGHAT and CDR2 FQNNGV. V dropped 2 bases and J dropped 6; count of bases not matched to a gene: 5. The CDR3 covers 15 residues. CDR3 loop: CASSLQRGGLDTQYF. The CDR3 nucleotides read TGTGCCAGCAGCTTACAGCGGGGGGGCCTGGATACGCAGTATTTT.

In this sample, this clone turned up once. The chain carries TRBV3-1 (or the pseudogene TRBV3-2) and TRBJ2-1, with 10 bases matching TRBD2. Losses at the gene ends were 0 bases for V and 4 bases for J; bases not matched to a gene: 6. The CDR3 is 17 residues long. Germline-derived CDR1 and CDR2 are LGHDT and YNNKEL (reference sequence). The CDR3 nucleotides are TGTGCCAGCAGCCAAGATCTAAGTAGCGGGGGGTACAATGAGCAGTTCTTC. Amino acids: CASSQDLSSGGYNEQFF.

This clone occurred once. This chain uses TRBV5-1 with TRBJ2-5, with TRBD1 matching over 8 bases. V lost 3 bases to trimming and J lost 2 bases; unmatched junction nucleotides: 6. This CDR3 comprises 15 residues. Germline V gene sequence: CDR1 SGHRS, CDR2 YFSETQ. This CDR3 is CASSSGQARQETQYF. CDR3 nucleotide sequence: TGCGCCAGCAGCTCGGGACAGGCGAGACAAGAGACCCAGTACTTC.

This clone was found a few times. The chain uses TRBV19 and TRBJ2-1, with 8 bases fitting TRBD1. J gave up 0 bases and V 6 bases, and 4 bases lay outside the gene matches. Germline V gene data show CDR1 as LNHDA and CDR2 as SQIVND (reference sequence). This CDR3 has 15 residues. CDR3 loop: CASRTGGSSYNEQFF. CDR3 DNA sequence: TGTGCCAGTAGAACAGGGGGGAGCTCCTACAATGAGCAGTTCTTC.

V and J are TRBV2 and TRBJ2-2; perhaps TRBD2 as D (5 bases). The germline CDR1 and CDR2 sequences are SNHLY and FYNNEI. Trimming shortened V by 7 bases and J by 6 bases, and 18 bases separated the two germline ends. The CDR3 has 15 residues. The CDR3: CASIPGRIASGELFF. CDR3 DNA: TGTGCCAGCATCCCCGGGCGTATAGCGTCCGGGGAGCTGTTTTTT.

The CDR3 spells CASSRDTTNSPLHF. The DNA for the CDR3 is TGTGCCAGCAGCCGGGACACAACTAATTCACCCCTCCACTTT. The chain uses TRBV7-9 and TRBJ1-6; D is possibly TRBD1 (6 bases). Trimming removed 5 bases at V and 6 bases at J, with 11 bases between. The germline V gene encodes CDR1 SEHNR and CDR2 FQNEAQ (reference sequence). The CDR3 extends over 14 amino acids.

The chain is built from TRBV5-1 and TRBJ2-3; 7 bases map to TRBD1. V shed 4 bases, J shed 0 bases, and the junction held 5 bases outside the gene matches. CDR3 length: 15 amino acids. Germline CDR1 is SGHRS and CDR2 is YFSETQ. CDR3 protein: CASSRDSPSTDTQYF. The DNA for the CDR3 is TGCGCCAGCAGCCGGGACAGCCCTAGCACAGATACGCAGTATTTT.

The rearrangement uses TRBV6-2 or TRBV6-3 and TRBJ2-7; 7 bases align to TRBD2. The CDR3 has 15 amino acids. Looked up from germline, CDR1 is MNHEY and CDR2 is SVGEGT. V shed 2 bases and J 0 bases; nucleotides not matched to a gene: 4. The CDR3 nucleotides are TGTGCCAGCAGTTACCAGCGGGGACTCTCCTACGAGCAGTACTTC. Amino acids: CASSYQRGLSYEQYF.

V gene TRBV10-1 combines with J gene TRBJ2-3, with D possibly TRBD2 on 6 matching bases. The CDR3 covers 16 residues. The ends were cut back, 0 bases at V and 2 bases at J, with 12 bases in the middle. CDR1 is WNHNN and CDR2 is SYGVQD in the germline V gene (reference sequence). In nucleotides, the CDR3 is TGCGCCAGCAGTGAGTCTGGAACTAGCCTCACAGATACGCAGTATTTT. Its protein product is CASSESGTSLTDTQYF.

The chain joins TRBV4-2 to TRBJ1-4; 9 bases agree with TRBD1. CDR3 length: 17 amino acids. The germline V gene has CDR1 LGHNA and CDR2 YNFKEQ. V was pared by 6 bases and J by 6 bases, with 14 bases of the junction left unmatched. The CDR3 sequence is CASSTTQDRGWDEKLFF. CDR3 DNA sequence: TGTGCCAGCAGTACCACTCAGGACAGGGGATGGGATGAAAAACTGTTTTTT.

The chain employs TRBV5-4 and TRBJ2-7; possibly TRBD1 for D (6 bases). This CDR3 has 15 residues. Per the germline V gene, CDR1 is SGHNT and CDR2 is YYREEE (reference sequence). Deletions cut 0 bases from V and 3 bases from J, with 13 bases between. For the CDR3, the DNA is TGTGCCAGCAGCTTGGCCAGGGGAATCGGCTACGAGCAGTACTTC. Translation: CASSLARGIGYEQYF.

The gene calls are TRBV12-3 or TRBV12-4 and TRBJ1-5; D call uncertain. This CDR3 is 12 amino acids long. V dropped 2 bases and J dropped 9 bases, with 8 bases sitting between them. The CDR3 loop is CASSLIRGPQHF. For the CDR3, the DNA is TGTGCCAGCAGTTTAATCCGGGGGCCCCAGCATTTT.

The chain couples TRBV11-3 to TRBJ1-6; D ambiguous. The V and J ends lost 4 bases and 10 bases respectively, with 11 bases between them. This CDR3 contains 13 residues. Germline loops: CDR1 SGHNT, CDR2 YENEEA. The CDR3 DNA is TGTGCCAGCAGCTCGGGGTCTCGGTCACCCCTCCACTTT. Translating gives CASSSGSRSPLHF.

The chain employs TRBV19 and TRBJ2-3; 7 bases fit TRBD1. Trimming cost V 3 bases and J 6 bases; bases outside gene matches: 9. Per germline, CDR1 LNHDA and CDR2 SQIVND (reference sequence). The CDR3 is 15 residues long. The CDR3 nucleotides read TGTGCCAGTAGTATCACCGGGACAGTAAGGGATACGCAGTATTTT. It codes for CASSITGTVRDTQYF. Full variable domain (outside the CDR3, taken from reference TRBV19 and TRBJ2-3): DGGITQSPKYLFRKEGQNVTLSCEQNLNHDAMYWYRQDPGQGLRLIYYSQIVNDFQKGDIAEGYSVSREKKESFPLTVTSAQKNPTAFYLCASSITGTVRDTQYFGPGTRLTVL.

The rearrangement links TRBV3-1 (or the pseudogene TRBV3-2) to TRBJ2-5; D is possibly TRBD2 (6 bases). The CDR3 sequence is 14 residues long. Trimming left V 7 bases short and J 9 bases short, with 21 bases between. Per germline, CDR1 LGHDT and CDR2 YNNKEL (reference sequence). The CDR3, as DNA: TGTGCCAGCAACTCTCGGGACGCCGGGAGTTCCCAGTACTTC. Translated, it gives CASNSRDAGSSQYF.

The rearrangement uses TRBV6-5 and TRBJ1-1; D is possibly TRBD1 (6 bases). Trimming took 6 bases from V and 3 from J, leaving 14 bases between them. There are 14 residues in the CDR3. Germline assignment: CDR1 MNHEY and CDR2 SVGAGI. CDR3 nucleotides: TGTGCCAGCAGGTTGGCAGGGGTTGACACTGAAGCTTTCTTT. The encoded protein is CASRLAGVDTEAFF.

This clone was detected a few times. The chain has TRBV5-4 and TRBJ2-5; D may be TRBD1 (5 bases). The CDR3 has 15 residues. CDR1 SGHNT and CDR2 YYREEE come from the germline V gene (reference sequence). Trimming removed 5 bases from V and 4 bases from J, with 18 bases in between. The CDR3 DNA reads TGTGCCAGCAGTCCAGGGCTCCCCTTGGGAGAGACCCAGTACTTC. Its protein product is CASSPGLPLGETQYF.

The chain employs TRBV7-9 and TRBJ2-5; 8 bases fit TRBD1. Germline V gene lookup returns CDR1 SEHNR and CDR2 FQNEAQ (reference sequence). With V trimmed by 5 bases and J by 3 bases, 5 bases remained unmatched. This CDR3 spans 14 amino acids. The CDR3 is CASSQQTGEETQYF. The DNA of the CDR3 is TGTGCCAGCAGCCAACAGACAGGGGAAGAGACCCAGTACTTC.

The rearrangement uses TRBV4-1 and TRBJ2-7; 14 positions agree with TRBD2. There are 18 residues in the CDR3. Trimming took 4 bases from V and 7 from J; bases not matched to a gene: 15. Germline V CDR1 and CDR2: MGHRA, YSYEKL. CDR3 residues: CASSPARTSGGHAGEQYF. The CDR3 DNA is TGCGCCAGCAGCCCAGCCAGGACTAGCGGGGGGCATGCTGGGGAGCAGTACTTC.

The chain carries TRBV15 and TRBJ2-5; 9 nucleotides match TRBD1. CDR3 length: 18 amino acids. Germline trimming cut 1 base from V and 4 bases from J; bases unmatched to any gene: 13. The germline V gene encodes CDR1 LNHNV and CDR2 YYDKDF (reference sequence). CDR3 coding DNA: TGTGCCACCAGCAGAGGCCCACAGGGGGCGATGGTACCAGAGACCCAGTACTTC. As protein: CATSRGPQGAMVPETQYF.

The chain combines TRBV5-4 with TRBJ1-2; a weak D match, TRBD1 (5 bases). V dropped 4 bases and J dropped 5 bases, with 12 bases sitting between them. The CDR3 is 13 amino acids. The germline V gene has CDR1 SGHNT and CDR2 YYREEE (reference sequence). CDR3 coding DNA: TGTGCCAGCAGCACCGTCGGGGGTTATGGCTACACCTTC. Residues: CASSTVGGYGYTF. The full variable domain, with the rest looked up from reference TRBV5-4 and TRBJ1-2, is ETGVTQSPTHLIKTRGQQVTLRCSSQSGHNTVSWYQQALGQGPQFIFQYYREEENGRGNFPPRFSGLQFPNYSSELNVNALELDDSALYLCASSTVGGYGYTFGSGTRLTVV.

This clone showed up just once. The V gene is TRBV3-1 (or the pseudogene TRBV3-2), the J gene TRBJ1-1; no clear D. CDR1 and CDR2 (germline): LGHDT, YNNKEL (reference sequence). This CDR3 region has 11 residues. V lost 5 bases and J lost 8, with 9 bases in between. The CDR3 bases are TGTGCCAGCAGCTCCGGGTCGGAAGCTTTCTTT. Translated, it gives CASSSGSEAFF.

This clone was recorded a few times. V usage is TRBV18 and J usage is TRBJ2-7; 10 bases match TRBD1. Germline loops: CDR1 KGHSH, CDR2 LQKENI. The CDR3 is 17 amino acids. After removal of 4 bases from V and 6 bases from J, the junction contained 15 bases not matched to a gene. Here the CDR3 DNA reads TGTGCCAGCTCACTCAACCTTCCCGGGACAGGGGAATCCGAGCAGTACTTC. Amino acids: CASSLNLPGTGESEQYF.

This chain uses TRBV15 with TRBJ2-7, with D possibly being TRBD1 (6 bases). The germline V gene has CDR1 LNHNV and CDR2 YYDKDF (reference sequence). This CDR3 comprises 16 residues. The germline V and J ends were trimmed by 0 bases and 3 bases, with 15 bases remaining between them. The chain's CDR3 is CATSRDSQGHVYEQYF. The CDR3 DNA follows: TGTGCCACCAGCAGAGATTCCCAGGGACATGTCTACGAGCAGTACTTC.

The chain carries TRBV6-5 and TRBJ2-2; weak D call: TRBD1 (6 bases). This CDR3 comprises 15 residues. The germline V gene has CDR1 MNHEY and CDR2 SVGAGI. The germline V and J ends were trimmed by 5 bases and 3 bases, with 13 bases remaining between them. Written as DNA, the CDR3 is TGTGCCAGCAGTCCCCTCGCAGGGGACACCGGGGAGCTGTTTTTT. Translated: CASSPLAGDTGELFF.